The present T cell receptor beta chain was sequenced within a study of human T cells and chemical hapten exposure. In the study overall: Patch testing placed 0.01% DPC on the upper back, with readings at 6 days.

Time point in this sample: patch test 1, 2 weeks after DPC sensitization. Treatment noted: therapeutic diphenylcyclopropenone sensitization with weekly scalp DPC. People who gave samples had alopecia, were 18 to 70 years old, and were suitable for DPC. V lost 2 bases and J lost 6; bases outside the gene matches: 4. This CDR3 is built from 14 residues. Per the germline V gene, CDR1 is LGHDT and CDR2 is YNNKEL (reference sequence). Library construction involved attaching unique molecular identifiers to individual cDNA molecules, which allowed quantitative, reproducible TCR counting. TCRdb reprocessed the RACE reads via MiXCR and lists one record per CDR3 protein. The sample lists about 80,000 distinct CDR3 sequences; around a tenth were seen once. Study conclusions and caveats: Patch test score showed a positive correlation with PT1 expanded TCR counts.

Notes on this clonotype: The antigen is undetermined.

V is TRBV3-1 and J is TRBJ2-7; TRBD2 matches at 10 bases. This receptor was taken from a woman between 45 and 65 years old with alopecia areata. Some clones in this sample may be carry-over from other donors' samples. Sequenced here: whole blood, sampled in connection with sensitization to the hapten diphenylcyclopropenone (DPC). CDR3 nucleotide sequence: TGTGCCAGCAGCCAACTAGCGGGAGTAAGCGAGCAGTACTTC. Its translation is CASSQLAGVSEQYF.